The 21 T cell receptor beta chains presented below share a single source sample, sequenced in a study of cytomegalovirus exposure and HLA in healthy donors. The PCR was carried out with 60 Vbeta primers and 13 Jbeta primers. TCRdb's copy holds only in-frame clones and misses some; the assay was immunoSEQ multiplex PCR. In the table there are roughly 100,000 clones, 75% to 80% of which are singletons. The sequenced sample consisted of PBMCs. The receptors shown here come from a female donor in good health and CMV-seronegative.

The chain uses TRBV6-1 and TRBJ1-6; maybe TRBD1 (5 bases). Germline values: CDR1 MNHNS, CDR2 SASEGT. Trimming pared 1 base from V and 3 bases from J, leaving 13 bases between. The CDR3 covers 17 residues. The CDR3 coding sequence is TGTGCCAGCAGTGAAGGGGGACTTAAATTCTATAATTCACCCCTCCACTTT. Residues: CASSEGGLKFYNSPLHF.

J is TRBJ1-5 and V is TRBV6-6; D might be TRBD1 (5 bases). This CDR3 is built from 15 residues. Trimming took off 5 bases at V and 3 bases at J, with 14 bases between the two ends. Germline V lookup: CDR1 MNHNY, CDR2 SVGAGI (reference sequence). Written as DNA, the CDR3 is TGTGCCAGCAGTACCGCAACAGGTTTCAATCAGCCCCAGCATTTT. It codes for CASSTATGFNQPQHF.

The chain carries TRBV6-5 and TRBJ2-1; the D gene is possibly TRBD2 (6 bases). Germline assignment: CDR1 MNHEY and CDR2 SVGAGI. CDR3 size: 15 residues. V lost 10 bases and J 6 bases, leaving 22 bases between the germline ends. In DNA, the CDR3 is TGTGCCATCAGCCCCGCGGGGTGGGGTGGCAATGAGCAGTTCTTC. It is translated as CAISPAGWGGNEQFF.

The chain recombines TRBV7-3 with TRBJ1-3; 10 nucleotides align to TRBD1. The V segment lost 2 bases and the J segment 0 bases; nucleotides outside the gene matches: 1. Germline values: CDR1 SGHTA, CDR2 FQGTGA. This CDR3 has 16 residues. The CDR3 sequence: CASSLGDRGSGNTIYF. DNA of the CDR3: TGTGCCAGCAGCTTAGGGGACAGGGGCTCTGGAAACACCATATATTTT. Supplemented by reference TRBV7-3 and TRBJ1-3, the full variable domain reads GAGVSQTPSNKVTEKGKYVELRCDPISGHTALYWYRQSLGQGPEFLIYFQGTGAADDSGLPNDRFFAVRPEGSVSTLKIQRTERGDSAVYLCASSLGDRGSGNTIYFGEGSWLTVV.

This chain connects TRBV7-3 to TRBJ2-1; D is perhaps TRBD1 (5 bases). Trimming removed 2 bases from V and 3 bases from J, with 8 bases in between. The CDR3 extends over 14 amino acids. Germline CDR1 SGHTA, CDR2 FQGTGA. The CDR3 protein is CASSLGANYNEQFF. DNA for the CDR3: TGTGCCAGCAGCTTAGGGGCAAACTACAATGAGCAGTTCTTC.

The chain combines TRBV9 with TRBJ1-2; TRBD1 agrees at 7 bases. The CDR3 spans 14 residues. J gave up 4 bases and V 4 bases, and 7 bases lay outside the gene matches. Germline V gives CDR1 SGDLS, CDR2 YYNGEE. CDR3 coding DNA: TGTGCCAGCAGCCCTAGGACAGGCGCCTATGGCTACACCTTC. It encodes CASSPRTGAYGYTF.

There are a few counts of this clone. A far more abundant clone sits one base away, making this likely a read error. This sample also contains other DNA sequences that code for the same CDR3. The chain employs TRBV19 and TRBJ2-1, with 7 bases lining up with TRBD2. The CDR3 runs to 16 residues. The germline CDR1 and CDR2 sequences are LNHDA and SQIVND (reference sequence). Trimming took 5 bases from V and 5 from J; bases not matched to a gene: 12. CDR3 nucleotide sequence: TGTGCCAGTAGTTCCCAGGTAGCGGGCGCGGACAATGAGCAGTTCTTC. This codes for CASSSQVAGADNEQFF.

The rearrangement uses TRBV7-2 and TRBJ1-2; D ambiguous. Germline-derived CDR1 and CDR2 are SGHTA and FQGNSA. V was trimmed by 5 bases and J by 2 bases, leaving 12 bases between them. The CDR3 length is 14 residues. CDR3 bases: TGTGCCAGCAGCCCTATCGCGGGGAACTATGGCTACACCTTC. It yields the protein CASSPIAGNYGYTF.

CDR3 nucleotide sequence: TGTGCCAGCTCAGAACCAACAGGGGTTGGCTACACCTTC. Its translation is CASSEPTGVGYTF. The chain employs TRBV18 and TRBJ1-2; 7 nucleotides align to TRBD1. Unmatched junction bases numbered 7, after V lost 5 bases and J lost 7 bases. The CDR3 has 13 amino acids. CDR1 is KGHSH and CDR2 is LQKENI in the germline V gene. The variable domain in full, with the rest retrieved from reference TRBV18 and TRBJ1-2, is NAGVMQNPRHLVRRRGQEARLRCSPMKGHSHVYWYRQLPEEGLKFMVYLQKENIIDESGMPKERFSAEFPKEGPSILRIQQVVRGDSAAYFCASSEPTGVGYTFGSGTRLTVV.

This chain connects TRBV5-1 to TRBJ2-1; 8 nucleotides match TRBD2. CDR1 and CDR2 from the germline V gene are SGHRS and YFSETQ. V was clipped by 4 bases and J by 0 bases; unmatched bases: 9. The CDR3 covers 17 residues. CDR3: CASSQVTSASSYNEQFF. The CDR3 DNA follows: TGCGCCAGCAGCCAAGTGACTAGCGCTAGCTCCTACAATGAGCAGTTCTTC.

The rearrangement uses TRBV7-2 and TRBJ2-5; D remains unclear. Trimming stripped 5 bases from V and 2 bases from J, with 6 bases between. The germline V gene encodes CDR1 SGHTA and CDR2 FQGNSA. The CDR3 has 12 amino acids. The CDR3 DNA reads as TGTGCCAGCAGCCCCACACAAGAGACCCAGTACTTC. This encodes CASSPTQETQYF.

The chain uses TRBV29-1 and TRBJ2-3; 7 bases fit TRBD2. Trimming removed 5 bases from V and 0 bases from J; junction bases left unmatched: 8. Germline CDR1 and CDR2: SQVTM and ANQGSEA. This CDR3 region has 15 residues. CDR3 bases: TGCAGCGTTTCGACTAGCCTCACTAGCACAGATACGCAGTATTTT. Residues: CSVSTSLTSTDTQYF.

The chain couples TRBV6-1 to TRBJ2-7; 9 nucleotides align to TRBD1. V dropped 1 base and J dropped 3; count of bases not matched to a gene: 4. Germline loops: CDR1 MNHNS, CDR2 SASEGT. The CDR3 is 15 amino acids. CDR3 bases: TGTGCCAGCAGTGAAGGGACAGGGGAAAACTACGAGCAGTACTTC. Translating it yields CASSEGTGENYEQYF.

The CDR3 here is CAWSVETDNEKLFF. In nucleotides, the CDR3 is TGTGCCTGGAGTGTAGAGACAGACAATGAAAAACTGTTTTTT. This chain joins TRBV30 and TRBJ1-4, with a tentative D call TRBD1 (5 bases). This CDR3 comprises 14 residues. CDR1 is GTSNPN, CDR2 SVGIG, per germline (reference sequence). Trimming took 0 bases from V and 5 from J, leaving 10 bases between them. Full variable domain (rest looked up from reference TRBV30 and TRBJ1-4): SQTIHQWPATLVQPVGSPLSLECTVEGTSNPNLYWYRQAAGRGLQLLFYSVGIGQISSEVPQNLSASRPQDRQFILSSKKLLLSDSGFYLCAWSVETDNEKLFFGSGTQLSVL.

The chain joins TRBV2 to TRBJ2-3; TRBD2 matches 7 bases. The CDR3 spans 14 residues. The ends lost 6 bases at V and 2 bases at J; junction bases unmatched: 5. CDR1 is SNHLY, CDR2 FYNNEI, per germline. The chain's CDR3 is CASRHSGSTDTQYF. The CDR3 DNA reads TGTGCCAGCAGGCATAGCGGGTCCACAGATACGCAGTATTTT.

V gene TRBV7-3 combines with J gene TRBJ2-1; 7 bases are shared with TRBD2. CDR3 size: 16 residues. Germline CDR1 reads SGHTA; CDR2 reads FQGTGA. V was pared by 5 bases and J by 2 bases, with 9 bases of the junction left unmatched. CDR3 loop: CASSQHSGIAYNEQFF. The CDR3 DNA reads TGTGCCAGCAGCCAGCACAGCGGGATTGCCTACAATGAGCAGTTCTTC.

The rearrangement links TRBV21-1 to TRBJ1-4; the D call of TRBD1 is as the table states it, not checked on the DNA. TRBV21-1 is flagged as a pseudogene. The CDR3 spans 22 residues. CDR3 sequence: CASSKDYHQTGGPTQRNEKLFF. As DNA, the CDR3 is TGTGCCAGCAGCAAAGACTACCACCAGACAGGGGGTCCAACCCAACGGAATGAAAAACTGTTTTTT.

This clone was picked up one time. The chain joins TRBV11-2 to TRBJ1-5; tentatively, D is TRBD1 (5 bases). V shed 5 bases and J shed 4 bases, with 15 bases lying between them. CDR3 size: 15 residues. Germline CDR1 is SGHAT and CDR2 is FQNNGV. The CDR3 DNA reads TGTGCCAGCAGCCGGGACTGGGGGGGTAATCAGCCCCAGCATTTT. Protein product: CASSRDWGGNQPQHF.

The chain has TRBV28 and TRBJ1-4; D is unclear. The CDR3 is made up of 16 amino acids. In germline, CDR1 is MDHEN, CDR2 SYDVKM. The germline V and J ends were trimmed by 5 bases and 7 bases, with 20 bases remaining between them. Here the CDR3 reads CASSPLRGGMGEKLFF. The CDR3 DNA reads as TGTGCCAGCAGTCCCCTCCGGGGAGGAATGGGTGAAAAACTGTTTTTT.

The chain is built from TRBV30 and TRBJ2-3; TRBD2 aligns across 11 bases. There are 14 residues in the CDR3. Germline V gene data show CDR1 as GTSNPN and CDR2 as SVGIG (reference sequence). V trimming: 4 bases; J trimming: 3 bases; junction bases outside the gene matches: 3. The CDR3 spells CAWITSGRTDTQYF. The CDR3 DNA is TGTGCCTGGATTACTAGCGGGAGAACAGATACGCAGTATTTT.

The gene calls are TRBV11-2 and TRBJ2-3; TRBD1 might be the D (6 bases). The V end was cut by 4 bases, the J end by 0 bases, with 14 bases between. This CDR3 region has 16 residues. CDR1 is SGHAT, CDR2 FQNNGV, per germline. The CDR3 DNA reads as TGTGCCAGCAGCTCAGGGGAAAGCCCTAGCACAGATACGCAGTATTTT. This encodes CASSSGESPSTDTQYF.